This T cell receptor beta chain was captured in a study of T cells in localized non-small cell lung cancer. On this clone itself: Its specificity is unknown.

Here immunoSEQ multiplex PCR was the method, and the copy in TCRdb shows in-frame clones only, minus some. The table lists about 23,000 clones, about 89% of them singletons, with less than 15% in the top ten. After removal of 5 bases from V and 2 bases from J, the junction contained 9 bases not matched to a gene. The CDR3 covers 17 residues. CDR1 and CDR2 from the germline V gene are SGHTA and FQGNSA. General study findings and limits: Greater blood T cell density accompanied longer overall survival. Tumor trailed uninvolved adjacent lung in T cell clonality, which peaked there. There were a median roughly 60 of the top 100 tumor clones appearing in adjacent lung.

This material consisted of peripheral blood, taken before any cancer treatment. V is TRBV7-2 and J is TRBJ2-1; 10 bases line up with TRBD2. The receptor's source is a male donor at least 60 years old with stage I lung adenocarcinoma. CDR3 sequence reads: CASSHRTSGDAYNEQFF. DNA for the CDR3: TGTGCCAGCAGCCATAGGACTAGCGGCGACGCCTACAATGAGCAGTTCTTC.